This record concerns one TCR beta chain sequence. Original processing notes: The authors estimated nucleated cell counts from reference gene primer amplification. The data were produced by immunoSEQ multiplex PCR, yet TCRdb's version contains in-frame clones alone and is incomplete. V, J and clone size were drawn from that table, and D and trimming were deduced from the DNA. The data hold a few hundred thousand clones, with 75% to 95% observed a single time. Seattle cases were enrolled at active infection and followed longitudinally. Germline trimming cut 3 bases from V and 9 bases from J; bases unmatched to any gene: 12. The CDR3 length is 15 residues. Germline V lookup: CDR1 MNHEY, CDR2 SMNVEV (reference sequence). The sample belongs to a study of blood T cell repertoires in COVID-19. On the study more broadly: Samples of COVID-19 (acute and convalescent) were obtained from the United States, Italy and Spain. In each case, the material was cDNA or gDNA derived from T cells, B-cell-depleted T cells, or PBMCs.

Material for sequencing was peripheral blood. The chain uses TRBV27 and TRBJ2-3; TRBD1 agrees at 7 bases. This TCR was sampled from a person between 18 and 30 years old with COVID-19, enrolled during active disease. This chain's CDR3 is CASSFEGGSGRTQYF. The CDR3 DNA reads TGTGCCAGCAGTTTTGAAGGGGGCTCGGGGCGAACGCAGTATTTT.